Sequencing of this T cell receptor beta chain was carried out in a study of T cell repertoires in cytomegalovirus infection. Study summary: Matching HLA type and CMV infection were both indicated by public TCR beta signatures.

Worth noting for this clonotype: What it binds is not known.

The germline V gene encodes CDR1 DFQATT and CDR2 SNEGSKA (reference sequence). The ends were cut back, 1 base at V and 6 bases at J, with 23 bases in the middle. The CDR3 consists of 17 residues. TCRdb re-called the reads through MiXCR, storing one row per CDR3 protein. The sample shows hundreds of thousands of distinct CDR3 sequences, roughly 42% of them seen only once. The sample in question was cultured PBMCs, obtained from culture after CMV antigen stimulation. The TCR sequence derives from a human donor in good health (CMV status not recorded). Some clones in this sample may be carry-over from other donors' samples. This sequence joins TRBV20-1 and TRBJ2-3, with a tentative D call TRBD1 (6 bases). CDR3 bases: TGCAGTGCTAGAGCTCTACAGGGCTCATGGGACATGGATACGCAGTATTTT. This translates into CSARALQGSWDMDTQYF.